This T cell receptor beta chain is from a study of blood T cell repertoires in COVID-19. At the level of the study: Acute and convalescent COVID-19 specimens originated in the United States, Italy and Spain. Sample material is recorded as cDNA or gDNA derived from T cells, B-cell-depleted T cells, or PBMCs.

Germline assignment: CDR1 SEHNR and CDR2 FQNEAQ (reference sequence). There are 16 residues in the CDR3. V lost 5 bases and J lost 0, with 17 bases in between. The Seattle site enrolled patients during active infection and followed them longitudinally. Original processing notes: It was from reference gene primer amplification that nucleated cell counts were estimated. Generated by immunoSEQ multiplex PCR, the TCRdb table keeps only in-frame clones and is missing some. V, J and clone size reflect that table, while D and trimming were determined from the DNA. The repertoire has hundreds of thousands of clones, roughly 90% of them found once; the top ten carry around 3%.

The TCR was taken from a woman in her 30s with COVID-19, enrolled during active disease. The rearrangement joins TRBV7-9 to TRBJ2-7; maybe TRBD1 (6 bases). Sample: peripheral blood. The chain's CDR3 is CASSPPGTQSSYEQYF. In DNA form, the CDR3 reads TGTGCCAGCAGCCCCCCCGGGACACAAAGCTCCTACGAGCAGTACTTC.